This TCR beta chain was captured by sequencing in a study of OX40 agonist ivuxolimab in advanced cancers. Describing the broader study: Ivuxolimab was an agonistic, fully human IgG2 monoclonal antibody directed against OX40 (CD134), a costimulatory receptor. Intravenous ivuxolimab was administered to patients every 2 weeks at six dose levels: 0.01, 0.1, 0.3, 1.5, 3 and 10 mg/kg. Of the approximately 54 patients in dose escalation, about 20 had hepatocellular carcinoma, about 15 had melanoma, 9 had renal cell carcinoma and 9 had head and neck cancer. In the dose-escalation cohort, roughly four fifths of patients were male, and the mean age was approximately 55 years, with a range of about 23 to 80. Prior anti-PD-1, anti-PD-L1 or anti-CTLA-4 therapy was permitted, and approximately 40% of dose-escalation patients had received checkpoint inhibitors. Partial responses occurred in three dose-escalation patients, of whom one had hepatocellular carcinoma and two had cutaneous melanoma. The point of sequencing TCRbeta in the periphery was to test whether ivuxolimab changed TCR sequence diversity and drove clonal T-cell expansion. The paper reports the monotherapy dose-escalation portion (N of about 56 patients) of the phase I ivuxolimab trial. General findings and caveats noted by the study authors: Low levels of normalized T-cell clonal expansion were also seen in some patients who did not respond. The antigen specificity of the clonally expanded peripheral T cells was not determined. At doses of 0.1 to 3.0 mg/kg, clonal expansion of both CD4+ and CD8+ T cells in blood was seen between baseline and week 6. After ivuxolimab, CD8+ T cells had more expanded clones than CD4+ T cells on average. Partial responders in the 0.1-3.0 mg/kg groups had among the lowest normalized peripheral clonal expansion, especially among CD8+ T cells.

Patients with a history of autoimmune disease or receiving systemic immunosuppression were excluded from the trial. Peripheral blood for TCR sequencing was drawn from every dose cohort at baseline, at cycle 4 day 1 and at cycle 7 day 1. Samples came from an open-label, multicenter, first-in-human phase I dose-escalation trial of ivuxolimab. The trial enrolled adults with locally advanced or metastatic head and neck squamous cell, hepatocellular, melanoma or renal cell carcinoma. Before TCR sequencing, CD4+ T cells and CD8+ T cells from peripheral blood were sorted into separate populations. To sequence the TCRbeta CDR3 region, genomic DNA was isolated from the sorted cells. The immunoSEQ Assay was used for sequencing of TCRbeta CDR3 regions. The source is immuneACCESS, and TCRdb retained only in-frame sequences with V and J called. Part of the clones is not carried over; for the studies checked, unresolved V genes explain less than half of this, and the remainder is unexplained. For this sample there are 95,000 to 150,000 clones; about 94% appear just once. About 0.15% of the sample goes to the ten largest clones.

As for this clone: Its specific antigen is unknown. It has no much larger one-base neighbor in the sample; base qualities were not kept.

Inclusive of the bounding cysteine and phenylalanine, the CDR3 is 14 residues long. Left in the record is the CDR3 DNA by itself, 42 bases read in frame from the first base. CDR1 and CDR2, looked up from the germline V gene, are SNHLY and FYNNEI. The V and J ends are trimmed by 5 bases and 3 bases, leaving 11 bases between them. The source is an adult with an advanced solid tumor such as melanoma, head and neck, liver or kidney cancer. The sample here was CD4+ or CD8+ T cells sorted from blood, taken in a trial of the OX40 agonist ivuxolimab. The sequence is built from TRBV2 and TRBJ1-5; the best D guess is TRBD1, with 6 bases matching. The CDR3 reads as follows: CASSLTGTNQPQHF. The nucleotide sequence reads as follows: TGTGCCAGCAGTCTTACAGGGACCAATCAGCCCCAGCATTTT.